This T cell receptor (beta chain) was profiled in a study of T cell responses to AZD1222 COVID-19 vaccine. The study, taken as a whole, reports: In a largely white British group with more females than males, clonal diversity was possibly underestimated.

The table came from immunoSEQ multiplex PCR; TCRdb's copy has only in-frame clones and leaves some out. The sample yields about 190,000 clones, approximately 94% seen once. This CDR3 is built from 10 residues. V gave up 6 bases and J gave up 13 bases, with 9 bases separating them. Germline CDR1 MDHEN, CDR2 SYDVKM. Remarks on this clone: As yet, its antigen is unknown.

Sequencing used peripheral blood, obtained on day 0 of AZD1222 vaccination. This receptor was taken from an adult in good health. V is TRBV28 and J is TRBJ2-2; unclear D gene. The DNA for the CDR3 is TGTGCCAGCAGCCGGGTCGGGCTGTTTTTT. Translation: CASSRVGLFF.